Shown below are 5 T cell receptor beta chains from a single sample sequenced in a study of PD-L1 blockade in urothelial cancer. Sequencing used immunoSEQ multiplex PCR; TCRdb keeps in-frame clones, though not all of them. Of under 55,000 clones detected, under 90% appear once; the ten largest clones hold about 6%. The sequenced sample was PBMCs, obtained around atezolizumab (anti-PD-L1) treatment. Source of these receptors: a middle-aged man with urothelial cancer.

This clone was seen a single time. The rearrangement joins TRBV4-1 to TRBJ2-5, with TRBD1 identical over 7 bases. The CDR3 is 15 amino acids. CDR1 is MGHRA, CDR2 YSYEKL, per germline. V shed 1 base, J shed 6 bases, and the junction held 8 bases outside the gene matches. CDR3 amino acids: CASSQGGGRGKTQYF. The CDR3 nucleotides are TGCGCCAGCAGCCAAGGGGGCGGCAGGGGGAAGACCCAGTACTTC.

This clone was detected once. This chain joins TRBV6-1 and TRBJ1-1; 8 bases are shared with TRBD1. This CDR3 comprises 14 residues. Germline CDR1 reads MNHNS; CDR2 reads SASEGT. The V gene end was trimmed by 6 bases and the J gene end by 1 base; junction bases not matched to a gene: 4. CDR3 sequence reads: CASRWTGPNTEAFF. CDR3 coding DNA: TGTGCCAGCAGATGGACAGGGCCGAACACTGAAGCTTTCTTT.

J is TRBJ2-7 and V is TRBV5-1; D possibly corresponds to TRBD1 (5 bases). Germline V lookup: CDR1 SGHRS, CDR2 YFSETQ. This CDR3 is 15 amino acids long. V was trimmed by 2 bases and J by 5 bases, leaving 17 bases between them. The CDR3 here is CASSLNSQGGHEQYF. CDR3 bases: TGCGCCAGCAGCTTAAATAGTCAGGGTGGCCACGAGCAGTACTTC.

This chain uses TRBV28 with TRBJ2-7; TRBD2 matches at 11 bases. The CDR3 has 16 amino acids. V lost 1 base and J lost 4; bases outside the gene matches: 6. Germline values: CDR1 MDHEN, CDR2 SYDVKM. CDR3 region: CASSLFSGRGSYEQYF. In DNA form, the CDR3 reads TGTGCCAGCAGTTTATTTAGCGGGAGGGGCTCTTACGAGCAGTACTTC.

A few counts support this clone. The chain recombines TRBV5-5 with TRBJ2-5; D is possibly TRBD2 (5 bases). Germline CDR1 reads SGHKS; CDR2 reads YYEKEE (reference sequence). This CDR3 has 17 residues. The V end lost 0 bases, the J end lost 2 bases, and 17 bases lay between the germline ends. CDR3 sequence (DNA): TGTGCCAGCAGCTTGGGAGTCGGGTGGGGAGCACAAGAGACCCAGTACTTC. It encodes CASSLGVGWGAQETQYF.